This T cell receptor (beta chain) derives from a study of blood T cell repertoires in COVID-19. Background on the study: The origin of the acute and convalescent COVID-19 samples was the United States, Italy and Spain. PBMCs, B-cell-depleted T cells, or T cells provided the cDNA or gDNA that made up the material.

While infection was still active, Seattle patients were enrolled and then followed longitudinally. Trimming pared 0 bases from V and 1 base from J, leaving 13 bases between. The CDR3 spans 18 residues. The V gene's germline CDR1 is LGHNA and CDR2 YSLEER. Authors' processing steps: Estimates of nucleated cell counts were drawn from the amplification of reference gene primers. Repertoires were generated with immunoSEQ multiplex PCR, while TCRdb's copy carries only in-frame clones and drops some. V and J calls and clone size come straight from that table; D and trimming were deduced from the DNA. The sample lists roughly 240,000 clones, approximately 85% occurring once. This clone was seen a single time.

The TCR comes from a man in his fifties or sixties with COVID-19, enrolled during active disease. Sequencing was performed on peripheral blood. This chain connects TRBV4-3 to TRBJ2-6; D perhaps matches TRBD1 (6 bases). The CDR3 sequence is CASSQDPPTGSGANVLTF. The CDR3 DNA is TGCGCCAGCAGCCAAGATCCCCCGACAGGTTCTGGGGCCAACGTCCTGACTTTC.